This passage covers 23 T cell receptor beta chains from one sample sequenced in a study of blood T cells in healthy people across ages. Primed by a sample-barcoded 5' primer and a J-beta primer mix, a second PCR proceeded for about 7 to 12 cycles. TCRdb re-derived calls from the 5' RACE reads in MiXCR, one entry per CDR3 protein. The sample yields about 780,000 distinct CDR3 sequences, about 62% seen once. Sample: blood. These receptors were taken from a man in his thirties or forties in good health.

V is TRBV10-3 and J is TRBJ1-2; D call uncertain. V was shortened by 0 bases and J by 8 bases, with 10 bases between the two germline ends. The CDR3 is 13 amino acids. The germline gives CDR1 ENHRY, CDR2 SYGVKD. CDR3 loop: CAISESTVGGYTF. Here the CDR3 DNA reads TGTGCCATCAGTGAGTCCACAGTGGGCGGCTACACCTTC.

The chain carries TRBV9 and TRBJ2-1, with a possible D match to TRBD2 (5 bases). This CDR3 spans 15 amino acids. Germline V gene data show CDR1 as SGDLS and CDR2 as YYNGEE. Trimming cost V 4 bases and J 2 bases, with 13 bases left between them. The CDR3: CASSPDQEAYNEQFF. The CDR3 region has the DNA TGTGCCAGCAGCCCAGACCAGGAGGCCTACAATGAGCAGTTCTTC.

CDR3 nucleotides: TGTGCCAGCAGCCGTGACAGGTTCAGGCCAGATACGCAGTATTTT. It encodes CASSRDRFRPDTQYF. V gene TRBV11-2 combines with J gene TRBJ2-3; weak D call: TRBD1 (6 bases). This CDR3 spans 15 amino acids. CDR1 is SGHAT, CDR2 FQNNGV, per germline. Trimming cost V 5 bases and J 4 bases, with 16 bases left between them.

The chain links TRBV29-1 to TRBJ1-5; 8 bases map to TRBD1. This CDR3 comprises 14 residues. CDR1 SQVTM and CDR2 ANQGSEA come from the germline V gene. After removal of 5 bases from V and 2 bases from J, the junction contained 5 bases not matched to a gene. For the CDR3, the DNA is TGCAGCGTTTCCGGACAGGGAGGCAATCAGCCCCAGCATTTT. It specifies CSVSGQGGNQPQHF.

The V call is TRBV10-3, the J call TRBJ2-1, with D perhaps TRBD2 (6 bases). Trimming pared 10 bases from V and 0 bases from J, leaving 19 bases between. This CDR3 is 16 amino acids long. CDR1 is ENHRY and CDR2 is SYGVKD in the germline V gene. CDR3 sequence: CATNLEGPVSYNEQFF. In nucleotides, the CDR3 is TGTGCCACCAACCTGGAGGGCCCCGTCTCCTACAATGAGCAGTTCTTC.

Regarding this clonotype: Given a much more abundant clone one base away, this may be a read error. The genes are TRBV5-1 and TRBJ2-5, with D maybe TRBD2 (6 bases). The V gene lost 3 bases and the J gene lost 11 bases, with 26 bases spanning the gap. The CDR3 is 16 residues long. Germline V lookup: CDR1 SGHRS, CDR2 YFSETQ. CDR3 DNA: TGCGCCAGCAGCTGGGAAGCGGGCGGGCCGGCTAATGAGCAGTACTTC. Translating gives CASSWEAGGPANEQYF.

J is TRBJ1-3 and V is TRBV7-2; D possibly corresponds to TRBD1 (5 bases). The germline gives CDR1 SGHTA, CDR2 FQGNSA. The CDR3 runs 13 residues. V was trimmed by 1 base and J by 4 bases, leaving 5 bases between them. The CDR3, as DNA: TGTGCCAGCAGCTTAGGGGGGGGAAACACCATATATTTT. The encoded protein is CASSLGGGNTIYF.

Only one count was recorded for this clonotype. This sequence joins TRBV4-2 and TRBJ2-5, with a possible D match to TRBD1 (5 bases). Germline V gives CDR1 LGHNA, CDR2 YNFKEQ. The CDR3 length is 18 residues. V lost 5 bases and J lost 4, with 26 bases in between. CDR3 region: CASSRGTAGPATGETQYF. CDR3 sequence (DNA): TGTGCCAGCAGCAGGGGAACAGCAGGTCCGGCAACAGGAGAGACCCAGTACTTC.

This clonotype appeared a few times. The chain combines TRBV2 with TRBJ1-2; D is uncertain. This CDR3 has 13 residues. Germline CDR1 and CDR2: SNHLY and FYNNEI. The ends were cut back, 2 bases at V and 0 bases at J, with 4 bases in the middle. The CDR3 sequence: CASSEFTNYGYTF. DNA for the CDR3: TGTGCCAGCAGTGAATTCACTAACTATGGCTACACCTTC.

This clonotype has just a few counts. V is TRBV2 and J is TRBJ1-2, with a possible D match to TRBD1 (5 bases). The germline gives CDR1 SNHLY, CDR2 FYNNEI. CDR3 length: 11 residues. Trimming pared 3 bases from V and 9 bases from J, leaving 8 bases between. Here the CDR3 reads CASSDRDRYTF. The CDR3 nucleotides are TGTGCCAGCAGTGACAGGGATCGCTACACCTTC.

This clonotype was counted many times. The chain recombines TRBV20-1 with TRBJ2-3; D may be TRBD2 (6 bases). The CDR3 sequence is 17 residues long. CDR1 is DFQATT and CDR2 is SNEGSKA in the germline V gene (reference sequence). Deletions cut 4 bases from V and 6 bases from J, with 26 bases between. The CDR3: CSATPPAAGRIEDTQYF. In DNA, the CDR3 is TGCAGTGCTACACCCCCCGCGGCGGGGAGGATTGAGGATACGCAGTATTTT.

This sequence joins TRBV3-1 and TRBJ2-1, with TRBD1 matching over 7 bases. With 0 bases clipped from V and 9 bases from J, the junction kept 5 bases outside the gene matches. The CDR3 has 14 residues. Per the germline V gene, CDR1 is LGHDT and CDR2 is YNNKEL (reference sequence). Here the CDR3 reads CASSQDRGWGEQFF. The CDR3 bases are TGTGCCAGCAGCCAAGACAGGGGGTGGGGTGAGCAGTTCTTC.

This sequence joins TRBV6-2 or TRBV6-3 and TRBJ2-6; D remains unclear. V was pared by 7 bases and J by 0 bases, with 22 bases between. The CDR3 length is 19 residues. CDR1 is MNHEY and CDR2 is SVGEGT in the germline V gene. DNA of the CDR3: TGTGCCAGCAACCAGATCCCAAAGGGCACCGACTCTGGGGCCAACGTCCTGACTTTC. Translating it yields CASNQIPKGTDSGANVLTF.

This chain connects TRBV20-1 to TRBJ2-2, with 8 bases that match TRBD1. The germline gives CDR1 DFQATT, CDR2 SNEGSKA (reference sequence). There are 14 residues in the CDR3. The CDR3 DNA reads TGCAGCCCGGAGGAGACAGGGGTATTCGGGGAGCTGTTTTTT. Translating it yields CSPEETGVFGELFF.

This chain links TRBV20-1 with TRBJ1-1, with TRBD1 identical over 8 bases. Germline V gene data show CDR1 as DFQATT and CDR2 as SNEGSKA (reference sequence). The CDR3 is 14 amino acids. The ends lost 0 bases at V and 5 bases at J; junction bases unmatched: 5. DNA for the CDR3: TGCAGTGCTAGAGATCAGGGGGCGGGAACTGAAGCTTTCTTT. This translates into CSARDQGAGTEAFF.

This chain uses TRBV7-9 with TRBJ2-4; 8 bases are a match to TRBD2. The J call could be wrong; TRBJ2-7 is a better fit for the DNA end. This CDR3 is built from 15 residues. Germline CDR1 reads SEHNR; CDR2 reads FQNEAQ (reference sequence). Here the CDR3 DNA reads TGTGCCAGCAGCGGTGGGGGACTAGTATCCTACGAGCAGTACTTC. Protein: CASSGGGLVSYEQYF.

This clonotype came up once. Given a far larger clone just one base away, this is likely a sequencing read error. This sequence joins TRBV12-3 or TRBV12-4 and TRBJ2-5; D remains unclear. The CDR3 covers 11 residues. Trimming shortened V by 6 bases and J by 13 bases, and 15 bases separated the two germline ends. The CDR3 bases are TGTGCCAGCAGCTCCACCTACGAGCGGTACTTC. Translating gives CASSSTYERYF.

The rearrangement uses TRBV6-6 and TRBJ2-1; 8 nucleotides align to TRBD1. V lost 2 bases to trimming and J lost 3 bases; unmatched junction nucleotides: 6. The germline gives CDR1 MNHNY, CDR2 SVGAGI (reference sequence). This CDR3 contains 16 residues. In DNA, the CDR3 is TGTGCCAGCAGTTACCCACGGGACAGGCACTACAATGAGCAGTTCTTC. Protein: CASSYPRDRHYNEQFF.

The chain is built from TRBV11-2 and TRBJ1-2; perhaps TRBD1 as D (6 bases). V was trimmed by 5 bases and J by 4 bases, leaving 14 bases between them. The CDR3 length is 14 residues. In germline, CDR1 is SGHAT, CDR2 FQNNGV. CDR3 in amino acids: CASSPGTGAYGYTF. CDR3 bases: TGTGCCAGCAGCCCCGGTACGGGGGCCTATGGCTACACCTTC. The full variable domain, with the rest looked up from reference TRBV11-2 and TRBJ1-2, is EAGVAQSPRYKIIEKRQSVAFWCNPISGHATLYWYQQILGQGPKLLIQFQNNGVVDDSQLPKDRFSAERLKGVDSTLKIQPAKLEDSAVYLCASSPGTGAYGYTFGSGTRLTVV.

The chain joins TRBV7-2 to TRBJ2-1; 9 nucleotides line up with TRBD1. The V segment lost 8 bases and the J segment 3 bases; nucleotides outside the gene matches: 8. The CDR3 has 15 residues. The germline V gene has CDR1 SGHTA and CDR2 FQGNSA. In DNA, the CDR3 is TGTGCCAGCTCACAGGGGGCCCTTCTCTACAATGAGCAGTTCTTC. Protein product: CASSQGALLYNEQFF.

CDR3 residues: CASSHRDRGRGYTF. In DNA form, the CDR3 reads TGCGCCAGCAGCCACCGGGACAGGGGGCGAGGCTACACCTTC. The chain is built from TRBV4-3 and TRBJ1-2, with 12 bases matching TRBD1. The V segment lost 3 bases and the J segment 8 bases; nucleotides outside the gene matches: 4. From germline, CDR1 is LGHNA and CDR2 YSLEER. The CDR3 contains 14 residues.

This clonotype showed up just a few times. The rearrangement joins TRBV12-3 or TRBV12-4 to TRBJ2-5; the match to TRBD2 covers 9 bases. This CDR3 region has 16 residues. V gave up 6 bases and J gave up 4 bases; unmatched junction bases: 12. This CDR3 is CASRPAGGPSRETQYF. The DNA of the CDR3 is TGTGCCAGCAGACCTGCGGGAGGGCCCTCCCGAGAGACCCAGTACTTC.

The CDR3 reads CASSSNAGTQYEQYF. Here the CDR3 DNA reads TGTGCCAGCAGCAGCAACGCCGGGACACAGTACGAGCAGTACTTC. The chain couples TRBV7-2 to TRBJ2-4, with D possibly TRBD1 on 6 matching bases. The J call may be wrong; the DNA end is better matched by TRBJ2-7. The CDR3 extends over 15 amino acids. Germline lookup yields CDR1 SGHTA and CDR2 FQGNSA.